Presented here are 14 T cell receptor beta chains from one specimen sequenced in a study of Tregs in tolerant kidney transplant recipients. Recipients received nonmyeloablative bone marrow transplants from related graft donors, with transient mixed chimerism. The protocol was immunoSEQ multiplex PCR, while the TCRdb copy is restricted to in-frame clones and leaves out a portion. The table records approximately 47,000 clones, approximately 90% of them present only once. Material: CD8+ T cells from blood (PBMCs), obtained 12 months after the transplant. Receptors originate from a human patient who received a combined kidney and bone marrow transplant. The graft donor may account for some of the T cells.

This chain connects TRBV7-3 to TRBJ1-6, with 10 bases identical to TRBD1. Trimming took 5 bases from V and 10 from J; bases not matched to a gene: 8. CDR3 length: 15 residues. The germline CDR1 and CDR2 sequences are SGHTA and FQGTGA. CDR3 amino acids: CASSERDRGFSPLHF. The CDR3 region has the DNA TGTGCCAGCAGCGAACGGGACAGGGGTTTCTCACCCCTCCACTTT.

The rearrangement uses TRBV4-3 and TRBJ2-1; 9 bases line up with TRBD2. Trimming cost V 0 bases and J 3 bases; bases outside gene matches: 18. The CDR3 is 21 amino acids. The V gene's germline CDR1 is LGHNA and CDR2 YSLEER. CDR3 bases: TGCGCCAGCAGCCAAGATGTTAAGAGCCAGCGGGGGGCCCCAATCTACAATGAGCAGTTCTTC. This gives the protein CASSQDVKSQRGAPIYNEQFF.

This rearrangement joins TRBV4-1 to TRBJ2-7; D unclear. Germline CDR1 is MGHRA and CDR2 is YSYEKL. This CDR3 has 13 residues. The V end lost 1 base, the J end lost 3 bases, and 7 bases lay between the germline ends. The CDR3 here is CASSQAPGYEQYF. The DNA for the CDR3 is TGCGCCAGCAGCCAAGCTCCGGGCTACGAGCAGTACTTC.

The V gene is TRBV6-5, the J gene TRBJ2-1; D is perhaps TRBD1 (5 bases). The V gene's germline CDR1 is MNHEY and CDR2 SVGAGI. CDR3 length: 12 amino acids. V was pared by 2 bases and J by 10 bases, with 9 bases between. The CDR3 loop is CASSYPRQEQFF. CDR3 coding DNA: TGTGCCAGCAGTTACCCAAGACAGGAGCAGTTCTTC.

The J gene is TRBJ2-7, the V gene TRBV10-3; a possible D gene is TRBD1 (6 bases). This CDR3 has 14 residues. V was pared by 2 bases and J by 3 bases, with 11 bases between. CDR1 and CDR2 (germline): ENHRY, SYGVKD. The CDR3 coding sequence is TGTGCCATCAGTGAGACAGGGAATCGCTACGAGCAGTACTTC. This codes for CAISETGNRYEQYF.

J is TRBJ2-1 and V is TRBV11-3, with TRBD2 as a possible D gene (6 bases). This CDR3 comprises 15 residues. Looked up from germline, CDR1 is SGHNT and CDR2 is YENEEA. V lost 2 bases to trimming and J lost 4 bases, with 12 bases between them. CDR3 sequence (DNA): TGTGCCAGCAGCTTAACGCGGGGCGGGTACAATGAGCAGTTCTTC. Translated, it gives CASSLTRGGYNEQFF. The variable domain in full, with the rest retrieved from reference TRBV11-3 and TRBJ2-1, is EAGVVQSPRYKIIEKKQPVAFWCNPISGHNTLYWYLQNLGQGPELLIRYENEEAVDDSQLPKDRFSAERLKGVDSTLKIQPAELGDSAVYLCASSLTRGGYNEQFFGPGTRLTVL.

This clone was recorded only once. The V and J genes are TRBV15 and TRBJ1-1; 7 bases match TRBD1. After removal of 0 bases from V and 2 bases from J, the junction contained 3 bases not matched to a gene. Per germline, CDR1 LNHNV and CDR2 YYDKDF (reference sequence). The CDR3 runs 15 residues. The CDR3 is CATSRERDRNTEAFF. The CDR3 bases are TGTGCCACCAGCAGAGAACGGGACAGAAACACTGAAGCTTTCTTT.

J is TRBJ1-5 and V is TRBV11-3; D possibly corresponds to TRBD1 (5 bases). Germline values: CDR1 SGHNT, CDR2 YENEEA. With 4 bases removed from V and 5 bases from J, the gap between germline ends came to 9 bases. The CDR3 consists of 13 residues. Here the CDR3 reads CASSSSQDQPQHF. The DNA of the CDR3 is TGTGCCAGCAGCTCATCACAGGATCAGCCCCAGCATTTT.

The chain is built from TRBV2 and TRBJ1-2; the D gene is possibly TRBD1 (6 bases). Germline-derived CDR1 and CDR2 are SNHLY and FYNNEI. V was shortened by 2 bases and J by 6 bases, with 13 bases between the two germline ends. The CDR3 sequence is 14 residues long. The DNA for the CDR3 is TGTGCCAGCAGTGAAATTGGGACAATTAATGGCTACACCTTC. Translation gives CASSEIGTINGYTF.

The chain carries TRBV4-3 and TRBJ1-1, with D maybe TRBD1 (5 bases). Trimming left V 7 bases short and J 0 bases short, with 15 bases between. The CDR3 totals 15 residues. From germline, CDR1 is LGHNA and CDR2 YSLEER. The CDR3 sequence is CASTRGTSMNTEAFF. The CDR3 DNA reads TGCGCCAGCACCCGGGGGACCAGCATGAACACTGAAGCTTTCTTT.

This chain uses TRBV5-4 with TRBJ2-6; D call uncertain. The V and J ends lost 4 bases and 4 bases respectively, with 9 bases between them. Germline assignment: CDR1 SGHNT and CDR2 YYREEE (reference sequence). The CDR3 has 14 amino acids. CDR3 coding DNA: TGTGCCAGCAGCACCCCTACCGGGGCCAACGTCCTGACTTTC. Amino acids: CASSTPTGANVLTF.

The chain joins TRBV7-9 to TRBJ1-4, with TRBD1 matching over 7 bases. CDR3 length: 16 residues. The germline V gene encodes CDR1 SEHNR and CDR2 FQNEAQ (reference sequence). The V gene end was trimmed by 2 bases and the J gene end by 5 bases; junction bases not matched to a gene: 8. The CDR3 protein is CASSLRSGTVNEKLFF. The CDR3 DNA is TGTGCCAGCAGCTTACGGTCCGGGACAGTCAATGAAAAACTGTTTTTT.

The chain joins TRBV9 to TRBJ2-5; 13 nucleotides agree with TRBD2. Germline CDR1 and CDR2: SGDLS and YYNGEE. J lost 4 bases, V lost 4 bases, and 7 bases had no gene match. CDR3 length: 16 amino acids. The CDR3 loop reads CASSIKTSGGGETQYF. Written as DNA, the CDR3 is TGTGCCAGCAGCATCAAAACTAGCGGGGGGGGAGAGACCCAGTACTTC.

This chain joins TRBV2 and TRBJ2-2; 7 positions match TRBD1. Losses at the gene ends were 8 bases for V and 6 bases for J; bases not matched to a gene: 12. Germline V gene data show CDR1 as SNHLY and CDR2 as FYNNEI. The CDR3 is 15 residues long. The CDR3 reads CASGGRDSLSGELFF. CDR3 bases: TGTGCCAGCGGCGGTCGGGACAGTTTGTCCGGGGAGCTGTTTTTT.